Presented here are 19 T cell receptor beta chains from one specimen sequenced in a study of T cells in Graves' hyperthyroidism and ophthalmopathy. RNA transcripts were the template for amplifying TCR beta CDR3 regions. A first-round RT-PCR of the TCR CDR3 used the HTBI primer set. TCRdb reprocessed the multiplex PCR reads with MiXCR, giving one entry per CDR3 protein. This sample carries fewer than 750,000 distinct CDR3 sequences, 35% to 55% of them seen once, and the ten largest clones take approximately 7.5%. The sample consisted of peripheral blood or thyroid tissue (not recorded which). The receptor set was obtained from a woman aged 18-29 years with Graves' hyperthyroidism.

In regard to this clonotype: The CDR3 ends on some other residue instead of the conserved phenylalanine or tryptophan, so this is likely a read error. This chain joins TRBV7-9 and TRBJ1-6; D may be TRBD1 (6 bases). The CDR3 is 13 residues long. In germline, CDR1 is SEHNR, CDR2 FQNEAQ (reference sequence). V was cut by 5 bases and J by 9 bases, with 11 bases left in between. DNA of the CDR3: TGTGCCAGCAGCGAAATGACAGGTTCACCCCTCCACCCT. It codes for CASSEMTGSPLHP.

The J gene is TRBJ2-5, the V gene TRBV7-6; D tentatively reads TRBD1 or TRBD2 (6 bases each). Deletions cut 7 bases from V and 4 bases from J, with 22 bases between. There are 16 residues in the CDR3. Germline values: CDR1 SGHVS, CDR2 FNYEAQ. The CDR3 region is CASTLGPGAPRETQYF. As DNA, the CDR3 is TGTGCCAGCACCTTGGGGCCGGGGGCTCCCCGAGAGACCCAGTACTTC.

This rearrangement joins TRBV6-5 to TRBJ2-7, with 7 nucleotides matching TRBD2. With 6 bases clipped from V and 3 bases from J, the junction kept 5 bases outside the gene matches. Germline V gives CDR1 MNHEY, CDR2 SVGAGI. CDR3 length: 13 residues. The CDR3 spells CASSAGELYEQYF. The CDR3 DNA reads as TGTGCCAGCAGCGCGGGGGAGCTCTACGAGCAGTACTTC.

V usage is TRBV15 and J usage is TRBJ1-2; D may be TRBD1 (5 bases). CDR3 size: 19 residues. Germline-derived CDR1 and CDR2 are LNHNV and YYDKDF (reference sequence). Trimming took off 5 bases at V and 4 bases at J, with 29 bases between the two ends. The CDR3 sequence: CATSGHKASNTGTTYGYTF. The CDR3 nucleotides read TGTGCCACCAGCGGCCACAAGGCATCGAACACCGGGACGACCTATGGCTACACCTTC.

J is TRBJ1-1 and V is TRBV10-3, with D hard to call. V lost 8 bases and J 4 bases, leaving 11 bases between the germline ends. Germline V lookup: CDR1 ENHRY, CDR2 SYGVKD. The CDR3 totals 12 residues. The CDR3 loop reads CAIRSRGTEAFF. The DNA for the CDR3 is TGTGCCATCCGTTCGCGCGGCACTGAAGCTTTCTTT.

This clonotype was counted ten times or more. The genes are TRBV6-1 and TRBJ1-5; D call uncertain. CDR3 length equals 11 residues. Germline V gene data show CDR1 as MNHNS and CDR2 as SASEGT. The ends were cut back, 6 bases at V and 6 bases at J, with 6 bases in the middle. The CDR3: CASRARQPQHF. The CDR3 DNA sequence: TGTGCCAGCAGGGCCCGTCAGCCCCAGCATTTT.

There are many counts of this clonotype. The J gene is TRBJ1-2, the V gene TRBV6-1; 12 bases align to TRBD1. Germline loops: CDR1 MNHNS, CDR2 SASEGT. The CDR3 has 16 amino acids. Trimming removed 6 bases from V and 7 bases from J; junction bases left unmatched: 12. The CDR3 nucleotides are TGTGCCAGCAGCGCGAGACTGAGGGGACAGGGGGCTGGCTACACCTTC. It yields the protein CASSARLRGQGAGYTF.

In regard to this clonotype: Just one base apart from a much larger clone, this may be a read error. The chain is built from TRBV6-5 and TRBJ2-5; D is unclear. This CDR3 contains 15 residues. The germline V gene encodes CDR1 MNHEY and CDR2 SVGAGI. Trimming took 2 bases from V and 3 from J, leaving 13 bases between them. In DNA form, the CDR3 reads TGTGCCAGCAGTTACACCCAATTATGGGAAGAGACCCAGTACTTC. This codes for CASSYTQLWEETQYF.

The chain uses TRBV2 and TRBJ1-4; TRBD1 aligns across 9 bases. This CDR3 comprises 16 residues. With 2 bases clipped from V and 8 bases from J, the junction kept 9 bases outside the gene matches. Germline V CDR1 and CDR2: SNHLY, FYNNEI. CDR3 sequence (DNA): TGTGCCAGCAGTGAATCGGGGGGACAGGGATACGAAAAACTGTTTTTT. Translated, it gives CASSESGGQGYEKLFF.

V is TRBV29-1 and J is TRBJ2-5, with D unclear. Germline loops: CDR1 SQVTM, CDR2 ANQGSEA. This CDR3 contains 10 residues. The V gene lost 8 bases and the J gene lost 5 bases, with 9 bases spanning the gap. This chain's CDR3 is CSLSSETQYF. DNA for the CDR3: TGCAGCTTGTCCTCTGAGACCCAGTACTTC.

This clonotype was counted many times. V gene TRBV7-9 combines with J gene TRBJ1-5; TRBD1 might be the D (5 bases). From germline, CDR1 is SEHNR and CDR2 FQNEAQ (reference sequence). Trimming left V 10 bases short and J 5 bases short, with 27 bases between. This CDR3 region has 17 residues. The CDR3 nucleotides are TGTGCCACCACCCGGGGGGACGGGCATCTTGGGGATCAGCCCCAGCATTTT. It yields the protein CATTRGDGHLGDQPQHF.

V is TRBV2 and J is TRBJ1-1; the match to TRBD1 covers 7 bases. This CDR3 comprises 12 residues. V gave up 7 bases and J gave up 7 bases; unmatched junction bases: 6. CDR1 SNHLY and CDR2 FYNNEI come from the germline V gene. This CDR3 reads CASKRTGVEAFF. The CDR3 DNA follows: TGTGCCAGCAAACGGACAGGAGTTGAAGCTTTCTTT.

V and J are TRBV7-2 and TRBJ2-7, with 11 bases identical to TRBD2. Germline loops: CDR1 SGHTA, CDR2 FQGNSA. The CDR3 loop spans 15 amino acids. Germline trimming cut 5 bases from V and 2 bases from J; bases unmatched to any gene: 5. The CDR3 here is CASSPLAGEPYEQYF. The CDR3 bases are TGTGCCAGCAGCCCACTAGCGGGAGAACCCTACGAGCAGTACTTC. Drawing the rest from reference TRBV7-2 and TRBJ2-7, the complete variable domain is GAGVSQSPSNKVTEKGKDVELRCDPISGHTALYWYRQSLGQGLEFLIYFQGNSAPDKSGLPSDRFSAERTGGSVSTLTIQRTQQEDSAVYLCASSPLAGEPYEQYFGPGTRLTVT.

The V and J genes are TRBV20-1 and TRBJ2-6; TRBD2 is a possible D gene (5 bases). This CDR3 contains 12 residues. Between the trimmed V and J ends, which lost 5 bases and 8 bases, there was a span of 10 bases. Germline V gene sequence: CDR1 DFQATT, CDR2 SNEGSKA (reference sequence). CDR3 protein: CSAGSGTNVLTF. The CDR3 bases are TGCAGTGCTGGTTCCGGGACCAACGTCCTGACTTTC.

The chain joins TRBV29-1 to TRBJ2-7; D possibly uses TRBD1 or TRBD2 (7 bases each). The CDR3 length is 13 residues. CDR1 is SQVTM, CDR2 ANQGSEA, per germline. V was cut by 5 bases and J by 6 bases, with 17 bases left in between. CDR3 nucleotide sequence: TGCAGCGTTTGGGGACAGTCGGGAGGCGAGCAGTACTTC. It encodes CSVWGQSGGEQYF.

The table lists this clonotype with a count of one. The V gene is TRBV24-1, the J gene TRBJ2-1, with D unclear. The CDR3 is 15 residues long. V was clipped by 0 bases and J by 0 bases, with 5 bases between them. Germline CDR1 KGHDR, CDR2 SFDVKD. The CDR3 protein is CATSDLAASYNEQFF. The CDR3 coding sequence is TGTGCCACCAGTGATTTGGCAGCCTCCTACAATGAGCAGTTCTTC.

On this clonotype itself: This sequence may be a read error, since a much larger clone differs from it by one base. This chain joins TRBV9 and TRBJ1-4, with D perhaps TRBD1 (5 bases). V shed 2 bases and J shed 4 bases, with 21 bases lying between them. CDR3 size: 18 residues. Germline CDR1 SGDLS, CDR2 YYNGEE. This CDR3 is CASSVGETLGRINEKLFF. CDR3 in DNA: TGTGCCAGCAGCGTCGGAGAAACTTTGGGACGGATTAATGAAAAACTGTTTTTT.

This clonotype was seen only once. The chain couples TRBV25-1 to TRBJ2-5; 9 bases agree with TRBD2. V shed 8 bases, J shed 4 bases, and the junction held 5 bases outside the gene matches. Germline V gene lookup returns CDR1 MGHDK and CDR2 SYGVNS. The CDR3 has 13 residues. The CDR3 loop reads CASRGREGETQYF. The DNA for the CDR3 is TGTGCCAGCCGTGGGCGGGAGGGAGAGACCCAGTACTTC. The whole variable domain, filled in from reference TRBV25-1 and TRBJ2-5, reads EADIYQTPRYLVIGTGKKITLECSQTMGHDKMYWYQQDPGMELHLIHYSYGVNSTEKGDLSSESTVSRIRTEHFPLTLESARPSHTSQYLCASRGREGETQYFGPGTRLLVL.

This clonotype was seen many times. The chain recombines TRBV10-3 with TRBJ2-5, with 14 bases aligning to TRBD2. The CDR3 spans 15 residues. V lost 10 bases and J lost 5; bases outside the gene matches: 9. Germline values: CDR1 ENHRY, CDR2 SYGVKD. CDR3 coding DNA: TGTGCCACCTTGACCGGGACTAGCGGGAGTGAGACCCAGTACTTC. Translating it yields CATLTGTSGSETQYF.